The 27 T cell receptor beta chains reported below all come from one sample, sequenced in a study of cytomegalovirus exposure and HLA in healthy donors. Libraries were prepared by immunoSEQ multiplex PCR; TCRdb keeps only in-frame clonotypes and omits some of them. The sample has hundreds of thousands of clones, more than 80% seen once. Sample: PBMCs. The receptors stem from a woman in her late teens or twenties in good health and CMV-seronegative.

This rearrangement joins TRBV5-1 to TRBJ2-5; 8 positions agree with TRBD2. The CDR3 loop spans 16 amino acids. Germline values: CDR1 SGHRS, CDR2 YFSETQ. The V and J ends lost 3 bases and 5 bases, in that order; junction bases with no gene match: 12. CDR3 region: CASSSDPGLVSETQYF. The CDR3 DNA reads TGCGCCAGCAGCTCTGATCCGGGACTAGTCTCTGAGACCCAGTACTTC. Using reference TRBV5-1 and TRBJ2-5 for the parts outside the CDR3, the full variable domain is KAGVTQTPRYLIKTRGQQVTLSCSPISGHRSVSWYQQTPGQGLQFLFEYFSETQRNKGNFPGRFSGRQFSNSRSEMNVSTLELGDSALYLCASSSDPGLVSETQYFGPGTRLLVL.

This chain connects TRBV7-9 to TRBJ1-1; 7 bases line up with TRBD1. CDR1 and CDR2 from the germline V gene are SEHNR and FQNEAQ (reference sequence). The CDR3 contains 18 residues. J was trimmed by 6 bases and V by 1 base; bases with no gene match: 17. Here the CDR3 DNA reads TGTGCCAGCAGCTTAGGATCAGGGGGAAAGGGACGGATCGCTGAAGCTTTCTTT. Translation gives CASSLGSGGKGRIAEAFF.

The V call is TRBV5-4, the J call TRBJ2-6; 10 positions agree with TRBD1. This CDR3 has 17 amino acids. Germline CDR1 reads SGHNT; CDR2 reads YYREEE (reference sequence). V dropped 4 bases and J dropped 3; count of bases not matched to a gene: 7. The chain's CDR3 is CASSPDGTGVGANVLTF. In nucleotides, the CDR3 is TGTGCCAGCAGCCCAGACGGGACAGGGGTTGGGGCCAACGTCCTGACTTTC.

CDR3 DNA sequence: TGTGCCAGCAGCCGGAATCTTGCGGGGAACACTGAAGCTTTCTTT. Encoded protein: CASSRNLAGNTEAFF. The chain carries TRBV4-2 and TRBJ1-1; D is undetermined. CDR3 length: 15 residues. Per germline, CDR1 LGHNA and CDR2 YNFKEQ. Trimming removed 4 bases at V and 1 base at J, with 13 bases between.

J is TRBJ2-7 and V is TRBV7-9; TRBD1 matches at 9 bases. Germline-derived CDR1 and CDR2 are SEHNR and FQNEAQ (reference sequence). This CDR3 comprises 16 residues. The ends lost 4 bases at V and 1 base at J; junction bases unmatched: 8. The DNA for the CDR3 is TGTGCCAGCAGCTCGACGGACAGGGGATTATCCTACGAGCAGTACTTC. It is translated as CASSSTDRGLSYEQYF.

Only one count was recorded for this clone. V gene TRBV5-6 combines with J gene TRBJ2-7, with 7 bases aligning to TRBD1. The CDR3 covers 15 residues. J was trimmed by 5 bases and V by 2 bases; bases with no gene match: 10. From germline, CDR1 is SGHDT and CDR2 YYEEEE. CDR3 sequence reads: CASSFMTGHIDEQYF. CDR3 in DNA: TGTGCCAGCAGCTTCATGACAGGGCATATCGACGAGCAGTACTTC.

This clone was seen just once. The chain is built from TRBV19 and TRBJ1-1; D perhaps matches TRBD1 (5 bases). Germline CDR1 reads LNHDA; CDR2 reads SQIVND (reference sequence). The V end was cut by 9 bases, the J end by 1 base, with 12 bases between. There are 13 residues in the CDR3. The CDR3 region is CASRMQGNTEAFF. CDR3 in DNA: TGTGCCAGCAGGATGCAGGGGAACACTGAAGCTTTCTTT.

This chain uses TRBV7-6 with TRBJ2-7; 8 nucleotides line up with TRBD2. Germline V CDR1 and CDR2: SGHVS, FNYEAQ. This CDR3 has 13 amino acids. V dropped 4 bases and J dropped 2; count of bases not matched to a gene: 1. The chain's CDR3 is CASSSGGPYEQYF. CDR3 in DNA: TGTGCCAGCAGCTCGGGAGGGCCCTACGAGCAGTACTTC.

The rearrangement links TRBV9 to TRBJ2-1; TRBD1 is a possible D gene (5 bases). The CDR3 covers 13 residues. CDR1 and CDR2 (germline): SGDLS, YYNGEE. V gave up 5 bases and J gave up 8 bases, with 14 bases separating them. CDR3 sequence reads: CASSPSGYHEQFF. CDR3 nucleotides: TGTGCCAGCAGTCCATCAGGGTACCATGAGCAGTTCTTC. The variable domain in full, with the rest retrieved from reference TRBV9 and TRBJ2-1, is DSGVTQTPKHLITATGQRVTLRCSPRSGDLSVYWYQQSLDQGLQFLIQYYNGEERAKGNILERFSAQQFPDLHSELNLSSLELGDSALYFCASSPSGYHEQFFGPGTRLTVL.

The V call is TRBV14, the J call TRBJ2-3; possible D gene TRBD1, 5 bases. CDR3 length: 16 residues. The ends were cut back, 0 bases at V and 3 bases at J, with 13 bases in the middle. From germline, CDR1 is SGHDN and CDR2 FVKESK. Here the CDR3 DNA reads TGTGCCAGCAGCCAAGAGGCGTACAGGTTTACAGATACGCAGTATTTT. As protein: CASSQEAYRFTDTQYF.

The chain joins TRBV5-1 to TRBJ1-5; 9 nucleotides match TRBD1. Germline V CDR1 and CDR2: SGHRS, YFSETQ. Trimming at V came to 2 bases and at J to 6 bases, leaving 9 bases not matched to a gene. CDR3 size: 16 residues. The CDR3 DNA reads TGCGCCAGCAGCTTAACCGGGACAGGGTATGGTCAGCCCCAGCATTTT. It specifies CASSLTGTGYGQPQHF.

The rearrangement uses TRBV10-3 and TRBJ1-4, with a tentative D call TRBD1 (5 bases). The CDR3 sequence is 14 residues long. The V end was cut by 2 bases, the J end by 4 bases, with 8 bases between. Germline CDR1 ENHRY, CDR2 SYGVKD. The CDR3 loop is CAISEGAINEKLFF. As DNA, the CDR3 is TGTGCCATCAGTGAGGGGGCGATTAATGAAAAACTGTTTTTT.

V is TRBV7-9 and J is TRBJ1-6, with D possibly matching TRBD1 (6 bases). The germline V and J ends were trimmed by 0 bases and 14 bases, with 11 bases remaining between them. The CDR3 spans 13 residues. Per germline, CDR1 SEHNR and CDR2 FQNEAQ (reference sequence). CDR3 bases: TGTGCCAGCAGCTTAGCGGACAGTCGATCCCTCCACTTT. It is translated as CASSLADSRSLHF.

CDR3 loop: CATSRKDRVSGYTF. DNA for the CDR3: TGTGCCACCAGCAGAAAGGACAGGGTATCTGGCTACACCTTC. The genes are TRBV15 and TRBJ1-2, with TRBD1 matching over 8 bases. The CDR3 is 14 residues long. The germline CDR1 and CDR2 sequences are LNHNV and YYDKDF (reference sequence). V gave up 2 bases and J gave up 7 bases; unmatched junction bases: 6. Full variable domain (missing parts from reference TRBV15 and TRBJ1-2): DAMVIQNPRYQVTQFGKPVTLSCSQTLNHNVMYWYQQKSSQAPKLLFHYYDKDFNNEADTPDNFQSRRPNTSFCFLDIRSPGLGDTAMYLCATSRKDRVSGYTFGSGTRLTVV.

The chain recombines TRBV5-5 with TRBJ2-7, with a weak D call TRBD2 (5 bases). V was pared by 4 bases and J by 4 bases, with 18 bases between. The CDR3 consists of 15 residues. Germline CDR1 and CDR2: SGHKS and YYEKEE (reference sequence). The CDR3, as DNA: TGTGCCAGCAGCCTATCAATGGGAGCCGGGTACGAGCAGTACTTC. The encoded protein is CASSLSMGAGYEQYF.

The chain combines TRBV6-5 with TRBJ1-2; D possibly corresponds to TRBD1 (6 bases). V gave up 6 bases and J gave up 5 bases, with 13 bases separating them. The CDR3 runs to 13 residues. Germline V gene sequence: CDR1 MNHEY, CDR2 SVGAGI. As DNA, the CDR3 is TGTGCCAGCAGATACACAGGGAATTATGGCTACACCTTC. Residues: CASRYTGNYGYTF.

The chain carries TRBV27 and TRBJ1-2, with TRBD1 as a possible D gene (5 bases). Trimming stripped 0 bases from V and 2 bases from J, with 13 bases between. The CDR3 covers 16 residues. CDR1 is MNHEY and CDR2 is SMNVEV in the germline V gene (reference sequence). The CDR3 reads CASSLSGQGSNYGYTF. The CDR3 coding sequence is TGTGCCAGCAGTTTATCGGGTCAGGGATCCAACTATGGCTACACCTTC.

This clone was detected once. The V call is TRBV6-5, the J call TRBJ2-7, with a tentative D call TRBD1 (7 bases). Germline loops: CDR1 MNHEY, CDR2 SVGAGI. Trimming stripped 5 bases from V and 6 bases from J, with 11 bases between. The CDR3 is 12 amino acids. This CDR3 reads CASSRQGGEQYF. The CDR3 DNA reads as TGTGCCAGCAGTAGACAGGGAGGCGAGCAGTACTTC.

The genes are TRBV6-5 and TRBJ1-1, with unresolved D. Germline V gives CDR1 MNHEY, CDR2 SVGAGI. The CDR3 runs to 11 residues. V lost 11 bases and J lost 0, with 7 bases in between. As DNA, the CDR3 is TGTGCCTGCGGGGTGAACACTGAAGCTTTCTTT. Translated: CACGVNTEAFF.

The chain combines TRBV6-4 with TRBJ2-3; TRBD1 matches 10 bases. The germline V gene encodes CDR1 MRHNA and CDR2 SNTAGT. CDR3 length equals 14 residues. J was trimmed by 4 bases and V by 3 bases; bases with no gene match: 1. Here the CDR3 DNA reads TGTGCCAGCAGTGAGACAGGGGGCGCAGATACGCAGTATTTT. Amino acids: CASSETGGADTQYF.

CDR3 in amino acids: CASSPRTGVSQETQYF. The DNA for the CDR3 is TGTGCCAGCAGCCCTCGGACAGGGGTGAGCCAAGAGACCCAGTACTTC. The chain combines TRBV9 with TRBJ2-5; 9 bases fit TRBD1. This CDR3 has 16 amino acids. V dropped 4 bases and J dropped 1; count of bases not matched to a gene: 8. Looked up from germline, CDR1 is SGDLS and CDR2 is YYNGEE.

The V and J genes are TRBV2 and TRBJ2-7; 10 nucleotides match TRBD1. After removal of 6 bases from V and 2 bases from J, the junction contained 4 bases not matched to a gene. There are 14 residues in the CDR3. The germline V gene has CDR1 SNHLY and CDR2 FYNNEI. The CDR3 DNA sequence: TGTGCCAGCAGGTACGGGACAGGGGCCTACGAGCAGTACTTC. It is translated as CASRYGTGAYEQYF.

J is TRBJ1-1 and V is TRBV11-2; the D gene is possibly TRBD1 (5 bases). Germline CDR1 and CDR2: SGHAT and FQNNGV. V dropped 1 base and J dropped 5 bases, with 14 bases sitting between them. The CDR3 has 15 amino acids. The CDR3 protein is CASSLVFQGATEAFF. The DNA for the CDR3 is TGTGCCAGCAGCTTAGTCTTCCAGGGTGCGACTGAAGCTTTCTTT.

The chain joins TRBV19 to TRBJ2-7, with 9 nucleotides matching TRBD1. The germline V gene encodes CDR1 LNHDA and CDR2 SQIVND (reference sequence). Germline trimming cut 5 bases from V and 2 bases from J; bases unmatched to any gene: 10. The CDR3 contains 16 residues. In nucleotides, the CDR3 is TGTGCCAGTAGTCCCCAGACAGGGGGTCCCCCCTACGAGCAGTACTTC. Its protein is CASSPQTGGPPYEQYF. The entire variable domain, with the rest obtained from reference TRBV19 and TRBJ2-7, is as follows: DGGITQSPKYLFRKEGQNVTLSCEQNLNHDAMYWYRQDPGQGLRLIYYSQIVNDFQKGDIAEGYSVSREKKESFPLTVTSAQKNPTAFYLCASSPQTGGPPYEQYFGPGTRLTVT.

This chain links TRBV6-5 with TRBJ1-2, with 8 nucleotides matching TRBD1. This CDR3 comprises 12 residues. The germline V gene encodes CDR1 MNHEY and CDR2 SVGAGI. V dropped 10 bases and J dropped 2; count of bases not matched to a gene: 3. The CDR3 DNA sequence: TGTGCCACCAGGACAGGGAACTATGGCTACACCTTC. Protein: CATRTGNYGYTF.

The CDR3 bases are TGTGCCAGCAGCCATGACAGGGTCGGAACAGATACGCAGTATTTT. Protein: CASSHDRVGTDTQYF. V gene TRBV6-5 combines with J gene TRBJ2-3, with 7 bases that match TRBD1. CDR3 length: 15 amino acids. Germline trimming cut 6 bases from V and 3 bases from J; bases unmatched to any gene: 9. CDR1 MNHEY and CDR2 SVGAGI come from the germline V gene.

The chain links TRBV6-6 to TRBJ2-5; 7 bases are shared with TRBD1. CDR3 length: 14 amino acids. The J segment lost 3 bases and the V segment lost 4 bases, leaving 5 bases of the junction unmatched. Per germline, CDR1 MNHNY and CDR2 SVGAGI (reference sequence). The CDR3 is CASSWATGKETQYF. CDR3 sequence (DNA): TGTGCCAGCAGTTGGGCGACAGGGAAAGAGACCCAGTACTTC.